This entry features one T cell receptor (beta chain) sequence. Its antigen is unidentified. The CDR3 end falls 3 residues outside the read, so it is completed with the germline J gene. The data stem from a study of T cells in women clearing cervical HPV infection. Background on the study: No precancer developed; the control's incident HPV16 infection cleared within 12 months. Broader study findings: Repertoire richness, not evenness, was significantly elevated in CIN3+ cases versus controls. Cases carried less TRBV6-7 than controls: approximately 0.1% versus 0.16%.

TCR beta CDR3 amplified by multiplex PCR from roughly 1,300 ng genomic DNA. Sequenced by immunoSEQ multiplex PCR; TCRdb stores in-frame clones only, minus some. This sample's table has 31,000 or so clones. With 4 bases clipped from V and 1 base from J, the junction kept 8 bases outside the gene matches. The CDR3 is made up of 18 amino acids. The germline gives CDR1 LNHDA, CDR2 SQIVND (reference sequence). The sequence came from a woman aged 18 to 75 with a cervical HPV16 infection that either progressed to CIN3+ or cleared (not recorded which). The sequenced material came from blood buffy coat. The genes are TRBV19 and TRBJ2-4; 12 bases agree with TRBD2. This chain's CDR3 is CASSSPLAGGPAKNIQYF. The CDR3 DNA, read in part, is TGTGCCAGTAGTAGTCCTCTAGCGGGAGGGCCGGCCAAAAACATT. Combining the CDR3 with reference TRBV19 and TRBJ2-4 gives the whole variable domain DGGITQSPKYLFRKEGQNVTLSCEQNLNHDAMYWYRQDPGQGLRLIYYSQIVNDFQKGDIAEGYSVSREKKESFPLTVTSAQKNPTAFYLCASSSPLAGGPAKNIQYFGAGTRLSVL.